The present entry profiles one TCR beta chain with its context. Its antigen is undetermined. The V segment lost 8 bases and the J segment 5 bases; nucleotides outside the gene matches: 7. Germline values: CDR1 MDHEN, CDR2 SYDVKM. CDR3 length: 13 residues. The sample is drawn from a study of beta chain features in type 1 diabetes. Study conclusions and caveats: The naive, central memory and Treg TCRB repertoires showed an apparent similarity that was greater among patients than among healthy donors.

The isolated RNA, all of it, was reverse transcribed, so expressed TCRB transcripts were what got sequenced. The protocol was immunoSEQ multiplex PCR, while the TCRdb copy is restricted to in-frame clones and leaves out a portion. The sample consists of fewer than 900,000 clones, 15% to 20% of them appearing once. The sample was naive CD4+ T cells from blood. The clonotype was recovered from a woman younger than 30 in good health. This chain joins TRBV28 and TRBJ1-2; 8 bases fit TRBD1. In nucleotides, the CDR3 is TGTGCCAGCGGCCTCGACAGGGGATATGGCTACACCTTC. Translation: CASGLDRGYGYTF.